Detailed here is one TCR beta chain. Its cognate antigen has yet to be identified. Base qualities are not provided; no much larger clone lies one nucleotide away. This sample was included in a study of blood T cell repertoires in COVID-19 (dated by TCRdb to the early 2020s). Context from the whole study: Samples from collaborators originated in the United States, Italy and Spain and spanned both the acute and convalescent phases of COVID-19. The prospective study material was composed of cDNA or gDNA derived from T cells, B-cell-depleted T cells, or PBMCs. Subjects who had been exposed to COVID-19, were actively infected with it, or had recovered from it provided the deeply sampled blood TCRbeta repertoires that made up the dataset. The repertoires were released in a freely available public database meant as a resource for research on the immune response to SARS-CoV-2. Samples came from the ongoing ImmuneRACE study (first 160 participants) plus 1,254 subjects from 6 global collaborators. The sample metadata nearly always contained a de-identified subject ID, COVID-19 status, age in years and sex. Where available, HLA class I and class II types were taken from metadata supplied by the sample provider and were not determined by assay-based typing.

Paper-wide results and their limitations: The quantity of clinical and demographic metadata differed by source and by participant and was supplied without curation.

Whole blood was collected in K2EDTA tubes by collaborating institutions according to the institutions' own protocols. For TCRbeta analysis, collaborator samples were shipped as frozen whole blood, as isolated PBMCs, or as DNA extracted from either sample type. TCRbeta CDR3 regions were amplified from genomic DNA using the immunoSEQ Assay, a bias-controlled multiplex PCR. As for how the authors treated the data: Within the assay, amplification of reference gene primers was used to estimate how many nucleated cells each sample contained. To quantify the absolute abundance of each unique TCRbeta CDR3 rearrangement, sequence reads were collapsed and filtered. Productive Simpson clonality was computed per sample as the square root of Simpson's diversity index over productive rearrangements. The immuneACCESS repertoire file appears here via TCRdb, limited to in-frame rearrangements. These files lack a portion of the clones; in checked studies, under half of the deficit traces to unresolved V genes, and the cause of the others is not known. That table furnishes V, J and clone size, whereas the DNA furnished D and trimming. The table for this sample lists approximately 230,000 clones; roughly 80% of them were counted only once. The leading ten clones occupy about 9% of the sample.

The junction carries 7 bases between V and J, which are trimmed by 1 base and 5 bases respectively. Sequences GTSNPN (CDR1) and SVGIG (CDR2) are obtained from the germline V gene (reference sequence). Reading from cysteine to phenylalanine, the CDR3 counts 12 amino acids. Only CDR3 DNA remains: 36 bases, in frame from the first base. The sequence joins TRBV30 to TRBJ2-3, and possibly TRBD2, on 5 matching bases. The receptor was isolated from a man older than 75 with acute or convalescent COVID-19. The sample consisted of peripheral blood. The CDR3 has the sequence CAWSEAGDTQYF. The bases read TGTGCCTGGAGTGAGGCGGGAGATACGCAGTATTTT.